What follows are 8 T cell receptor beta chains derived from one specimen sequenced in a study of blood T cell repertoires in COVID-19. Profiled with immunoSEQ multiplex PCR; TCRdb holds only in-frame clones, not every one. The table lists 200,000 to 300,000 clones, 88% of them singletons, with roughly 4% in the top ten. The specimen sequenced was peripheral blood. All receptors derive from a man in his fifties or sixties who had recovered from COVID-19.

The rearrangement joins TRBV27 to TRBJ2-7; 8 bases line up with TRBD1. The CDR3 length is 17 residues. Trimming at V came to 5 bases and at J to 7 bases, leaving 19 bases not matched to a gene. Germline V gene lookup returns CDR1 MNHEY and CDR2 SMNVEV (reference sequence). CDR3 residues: CASSKAGQDEAGREQYF. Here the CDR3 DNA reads TGTGCCAGCAGTAAGGCGGGACAGGACGAGGCGGGTAGGGAGCAGTACTTC.

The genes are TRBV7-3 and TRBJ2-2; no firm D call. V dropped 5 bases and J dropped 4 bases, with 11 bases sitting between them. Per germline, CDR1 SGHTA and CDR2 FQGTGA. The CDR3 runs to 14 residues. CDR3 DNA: TGTGCCAGCAGCCGGATAGGAGCCACCGGGGAGCTGTTTTTT. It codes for CASSRIGATGELFF.

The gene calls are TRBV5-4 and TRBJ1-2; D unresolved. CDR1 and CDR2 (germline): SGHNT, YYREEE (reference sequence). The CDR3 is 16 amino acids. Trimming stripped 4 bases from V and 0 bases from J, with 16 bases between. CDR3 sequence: CASSREAGGANYGYTF. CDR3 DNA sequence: TGTGCCAGCAGCCGAGAGGCCGGCGGGGCTAACTATGGCTACACCTTC.

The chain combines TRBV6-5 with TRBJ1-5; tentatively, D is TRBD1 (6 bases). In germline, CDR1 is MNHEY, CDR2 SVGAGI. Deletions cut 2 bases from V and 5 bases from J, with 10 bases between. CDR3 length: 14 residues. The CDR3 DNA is TGTGCCAGCAGTTACCAGGGGACCGATCAGCCCCAGCATTTT. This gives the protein CASSYQGTDQPQHF.

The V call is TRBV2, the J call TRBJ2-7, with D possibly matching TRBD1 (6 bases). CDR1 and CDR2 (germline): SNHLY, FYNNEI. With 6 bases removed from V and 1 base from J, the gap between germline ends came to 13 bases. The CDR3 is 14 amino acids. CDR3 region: CASSEQGQSYEQYF. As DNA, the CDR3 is TGTGCCAGCAGCGAACAAGGACAGTCCTACGAGCAGTACTTC.

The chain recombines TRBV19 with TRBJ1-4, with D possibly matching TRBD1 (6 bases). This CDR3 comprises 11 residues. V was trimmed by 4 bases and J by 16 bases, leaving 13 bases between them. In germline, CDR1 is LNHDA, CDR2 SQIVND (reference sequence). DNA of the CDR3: TGTGCCAGTAGTAGGGGGCCGAATCCGTTTTTT. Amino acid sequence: CASSRGPNPFF.

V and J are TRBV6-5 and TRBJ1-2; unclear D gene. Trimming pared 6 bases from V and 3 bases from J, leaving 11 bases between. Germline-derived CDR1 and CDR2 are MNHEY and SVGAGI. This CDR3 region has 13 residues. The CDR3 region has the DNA TGTGCCAGCAGCGTCTCCGGAGACTATGGCTACACCTTC. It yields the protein CASSVSGDYGYTF.

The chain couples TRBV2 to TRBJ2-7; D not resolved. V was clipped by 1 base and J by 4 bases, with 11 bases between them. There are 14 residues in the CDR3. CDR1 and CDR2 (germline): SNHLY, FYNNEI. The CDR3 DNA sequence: TGTGCCAGCAGTGAAGATTCGTGGCTGTACGAGCAGTACTTC. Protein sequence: CASSEDSWLYEQYF.